Following are 2 T cell receptor beta chains from one sample sequenced in a study of tumor-infiltrating lymphocytes in primary liver carcinoma. From roughly 0.45 ug total RNA, TCR beta cDNA was generated with a primer in the constant region. Three nested multiplex PCR rounds of slightly modified ARM-PCR generated TCR beta libraries. For 10 cycles apiece, the opening two PCR rounds ran with TRBV1-TRBV30 forward primers and a C-beta reverse primer. TCRdb processed the multiplex PCR reads anew with MiXCR; each CDR3 protein has one entry. The sample carries 310,000 or so distinct CDR3 sequences, roughly three fifths recorded once. Germline DNA was also extracted, and blood RNA was taken from unsorted whole blood. Sequencing was performed on peripheral blood. These receptors were collected from a woman in her twenties or thirties with primary liver carcinoma and hepatitis B virus infection.

The chain combines TRBV7-9 with TRBJ1-1; D not certain. This CDR3 comprises 13 residues. With 7 bases removed from V and 0 bases from J, the gap between germline ends came to 9 bases. Germline lookup yields CDR1 SEHNR and CDR2 FQNEAQ (reference sequence). CDR3 coding DNA: TGTGCCAGCAACTGGGGAGTGAACACTGAAGCTTTCTTT. Protein: CASNWGVNTEAFF.

This clonotype came up once. The chain links TRBV7-9 to TRBJ2-3, with 15 bases matching TRBD2. This CDR3 has 17 amino acids. The V gene's germline CDR1 is SEHNR and CDR2 FQNEAQ (reference sequence). V shed 7 bases and J 0 bases; nucleotides not matched to a gene: 5. This CDR3 is CASTGTSGRRSTDTQYF. CDR3 DNA sequence: TGTGCCAGCACCGGGACTAGCGGGAGGAGAAGCACAGATACGCAGTATTTT.